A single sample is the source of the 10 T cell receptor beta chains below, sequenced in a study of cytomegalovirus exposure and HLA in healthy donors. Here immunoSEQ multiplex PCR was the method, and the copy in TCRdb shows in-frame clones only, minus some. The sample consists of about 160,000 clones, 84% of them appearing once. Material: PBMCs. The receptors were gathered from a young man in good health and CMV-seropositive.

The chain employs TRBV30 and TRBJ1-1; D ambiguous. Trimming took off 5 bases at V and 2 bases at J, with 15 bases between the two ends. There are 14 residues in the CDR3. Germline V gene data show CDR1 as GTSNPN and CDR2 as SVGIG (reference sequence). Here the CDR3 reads CAWGRLGPNTEAFF. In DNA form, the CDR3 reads TGTGCCTGGGGGAGACTCGGGCCAAACACTGAAGCTTTCTTT.

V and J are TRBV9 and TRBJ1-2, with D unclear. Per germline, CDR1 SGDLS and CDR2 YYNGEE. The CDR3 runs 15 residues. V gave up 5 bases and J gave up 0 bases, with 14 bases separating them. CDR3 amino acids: CASSGRVQANYGYTF. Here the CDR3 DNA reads TGTGCCAGCAGTGGGAGAGTGCAAGCTAACTATGGCTACACCTTC.

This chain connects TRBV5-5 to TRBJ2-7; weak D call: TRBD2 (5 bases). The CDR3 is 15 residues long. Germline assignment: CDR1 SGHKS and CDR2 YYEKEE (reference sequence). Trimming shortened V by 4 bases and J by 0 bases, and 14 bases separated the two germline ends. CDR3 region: CASSNAPGYSYEQYF. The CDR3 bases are TGTGCCAGCAGCAACGCTCCGGGGTACTCCTACGAGCAGTACTTC. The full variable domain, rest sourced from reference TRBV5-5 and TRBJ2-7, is DAGVTQSPTHLIKTRGQQVTLRCSPISGHKSVSWYQQVLGQGPQFIFQYYEKEERGRGNFPDRFSARQFPNYSSELNVNALLLGDSALYLCASSNAPGYSYEQYFGPGTRLTVT.

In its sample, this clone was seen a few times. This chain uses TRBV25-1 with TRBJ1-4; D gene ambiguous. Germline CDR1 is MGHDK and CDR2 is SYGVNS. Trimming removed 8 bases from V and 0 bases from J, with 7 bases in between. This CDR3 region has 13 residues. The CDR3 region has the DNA TGTGCCAGCCGCACAGCAACTAATGAAAAACTGTTTTTT. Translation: CASRTATNEKLFF.

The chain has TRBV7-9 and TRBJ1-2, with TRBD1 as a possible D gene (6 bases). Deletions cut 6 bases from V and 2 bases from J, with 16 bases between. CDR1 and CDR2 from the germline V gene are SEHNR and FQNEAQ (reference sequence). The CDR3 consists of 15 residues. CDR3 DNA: TGTGCCAGCAGTGGACAGAGTGGGTTAAACTATGGCTACACCTTC. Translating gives CASSGQSGLNYGYTF.

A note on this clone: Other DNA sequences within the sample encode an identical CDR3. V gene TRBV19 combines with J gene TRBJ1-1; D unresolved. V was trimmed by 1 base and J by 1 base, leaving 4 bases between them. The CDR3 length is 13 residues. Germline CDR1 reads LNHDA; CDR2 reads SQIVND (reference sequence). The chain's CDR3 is CASSIGGNTEAFF. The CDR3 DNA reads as TGTGCCAGTAGTATAGGAGGGAACACTGAAGCTTTCTTT.

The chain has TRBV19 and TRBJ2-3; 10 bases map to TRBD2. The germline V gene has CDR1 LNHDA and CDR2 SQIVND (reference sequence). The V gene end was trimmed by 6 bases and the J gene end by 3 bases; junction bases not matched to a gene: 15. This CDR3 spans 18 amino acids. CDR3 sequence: CASRPPAGGPEMTDTQYF. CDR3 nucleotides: TGTGCCAGTAGACCGCCAGCGGGAGGGCCAGAGATGACAGATACGCAGTATTTT.

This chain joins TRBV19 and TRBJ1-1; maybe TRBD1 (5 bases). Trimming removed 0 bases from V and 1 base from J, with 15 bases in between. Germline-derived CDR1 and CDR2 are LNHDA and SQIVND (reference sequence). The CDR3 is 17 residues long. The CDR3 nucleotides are TGTGCCAGTAGTATAGACAGGGACTGGCTTCCGAACACTGAAGCTTTCTTT. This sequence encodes CASSIDRDWLPNTEAFF. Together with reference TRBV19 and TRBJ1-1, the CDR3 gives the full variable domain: DGGITQSPKYLFRKEGQNVTLSCEQNLNHDAMYWYRQDPGQGLRLIYYSQIVNDFQKGDIAEGYSVSREKKESFPLTVTSAQKNPTAFYLCASSIDRDWLPNTEAFFGQGTRLTVV.

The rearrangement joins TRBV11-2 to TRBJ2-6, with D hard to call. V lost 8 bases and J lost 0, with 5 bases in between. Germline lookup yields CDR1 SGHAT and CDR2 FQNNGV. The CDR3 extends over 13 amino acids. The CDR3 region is CASLSSGANVLTF. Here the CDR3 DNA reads TGTGCCAGCCTAAGCTCTGGGGCCAACGTCCTGACTTTC.

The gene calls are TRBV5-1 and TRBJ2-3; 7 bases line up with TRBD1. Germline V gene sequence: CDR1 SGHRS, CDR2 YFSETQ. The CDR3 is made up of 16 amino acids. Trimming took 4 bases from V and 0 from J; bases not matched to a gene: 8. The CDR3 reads CASSPGQRSSTDTQYF. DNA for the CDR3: TGCGCCAGCAGCCCGGGACAGCGATCTAGCACAGATACGCAGTATTTT.